A single TCR beta chain is shown here with its context. The target antigen is unknown. These data belong to a study of T cell responses to AZD1222 COVID-19 vaccine. Broader study findings: The sample set comprised mostly white British donors with more females, and clonal diversity was possibly underestimated. Only after the peak T cell response were repertoires sampled. Seropositive status at baseline applied to only five or six AZD1222 recipients. CD4 TCRs linked to vaccination spanned spike, dominating at 160-218 and 743-854.

TCRdb keeps only in-frame clones here, not all; method: immunoSEQ multiplex PCR. Here the sample spans 85,000 to 90,000 clones, about 93% being singletons. The V end lost 7 bases, the J end lost 6 bases, and 16 bases lay between the germline ends. The CDR3 has 14 residues. Germline V gene data show CDR1 as LNHDA and CDR2 as SQIVND (reference sequence). V and J are TRBV19 and TRBJ2-1; perhaps TRBD2 as D (5 bases). This sequence originates from an adult in good health. The specimen was peripheral blood, collected on day 0 of MenACWY control vaccination. CDR3: CASKDPAGGNEQFF. CDR3 DNA sequence: TGTGCCAGTAAGGACCCAGCCGGAGGCAATGAGCAGTTCTTC.